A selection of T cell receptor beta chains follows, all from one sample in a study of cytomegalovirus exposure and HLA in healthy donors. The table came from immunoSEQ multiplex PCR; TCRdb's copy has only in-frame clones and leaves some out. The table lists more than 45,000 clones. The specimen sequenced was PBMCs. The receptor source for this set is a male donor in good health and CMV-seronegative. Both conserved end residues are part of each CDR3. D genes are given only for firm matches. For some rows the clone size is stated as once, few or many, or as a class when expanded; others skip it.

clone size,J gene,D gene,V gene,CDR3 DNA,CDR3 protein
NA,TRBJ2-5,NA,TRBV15,TGTGCCACCAGAAGGAGGAAGGAGACCCAGTACTTC,CATRRRKETQYF
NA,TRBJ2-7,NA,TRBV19,TGTGCCAGTAGTATAGCCGGGGGATTCTACGAGCAGTACTTC,CASSIAGGFYEQYF
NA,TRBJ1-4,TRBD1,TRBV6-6,TGTGCCAGCAGTTACTCAAGGGACAGGGAGGGCGGAAAACTGTTTTTT,CASSYSRDREGGKLFF
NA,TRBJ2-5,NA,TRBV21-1,TGTGCCAGCAGCAAACAAAGCGGGGCGTACTTC,CASSKQSGAYF
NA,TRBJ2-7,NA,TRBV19,TGTGCCAGTCAGGGACAAAGCGCCTACGAGCAGTACTTC,CASQGQSAYEQYF
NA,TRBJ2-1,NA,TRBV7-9,TGTGCCAGCAGCTCCCCGAATGTGGGCGACTACAATGAGCAGTTCTTC,CASSSPNVGDYNEQFF
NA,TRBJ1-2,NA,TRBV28,TGTGCCAGCACCCCTCGGGGGTATGGCTACACCTTC,CASTPRGYGYTF
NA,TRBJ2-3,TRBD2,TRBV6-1,TGTGCCAGCAGTGACGACGAACCGGGACTAGACACAGATACGCAGTATTTT,CASSDDEPGLDTDTQYF
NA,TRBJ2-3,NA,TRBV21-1,TGTGCCAGCAGCAAAGAGGGACTAGCGGCCACAGATACGCAGTATTTT,CASSKEGLAATDTQYF
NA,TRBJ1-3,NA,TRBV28,TGTGCCAGCAGTTTACAGGCGGGTGGAAACACCATATATTTT,CASSLQAGGNTIYF
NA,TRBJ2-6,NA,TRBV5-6,TGTGCCAGCAGCTTGGGGCAGGCTGGGGCCAACGTCCTGACTTTC,CASSLGQAGANVLTF
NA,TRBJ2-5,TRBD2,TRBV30,TGTGCCTGGGCCGCTAGCGGGGGCACCGGGGCCCAGTACTTC,CAWAASGGTGAQYF
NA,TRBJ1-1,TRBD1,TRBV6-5,TGTGCCAGCAGTTACCGGACAGGGGGCGAAGCTTTCTTT,CASSYRTGGEAFF
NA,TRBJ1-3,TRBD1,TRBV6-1,TGTGCCAGCAGTGCGACTTCAGGGGGTTGGGGCGGAAACACCATATATTTT,CASSATSGGWGGNTIYF
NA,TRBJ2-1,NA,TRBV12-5,TGTGCTAGTGGTTTGGTAAACGGGGTCCGGGTCAATGAGCAGTTCTTC,CASGLVNGVRVNEQFF
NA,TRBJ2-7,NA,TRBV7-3,TGTGCCAGCAGCTTATATGGCCAGAGCGCCTACGAGCAGTACTTC,CASSLYGQSAYEQYF
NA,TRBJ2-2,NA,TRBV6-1,TGTGCCAGCACCCGTCCTAACACCGGGGAGCTGTTTTTT,CASTRPNTGELFF
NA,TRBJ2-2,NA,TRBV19,TGTGCCAGTAGTAAGGAGGGGGCGCGAACCGGGGAGCTGTTTTTT,CASSKEGARTGELFF
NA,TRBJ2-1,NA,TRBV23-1,TGCGCCAGCAGTCAATCGGGGGACAACGTGAACTCCGCAGGAAATGAGCAGTTCTTC,CASSQSGDNVNSAGNEQFF
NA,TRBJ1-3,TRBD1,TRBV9,TGTGCCAGCGGGCAGGGGGATTCAGTTGGAAACACCATATATTTT,CASGQGDSVGNTIYF
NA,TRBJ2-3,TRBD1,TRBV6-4,TGTGCCAGCAGTGTCTTAGGGGGCCCTCGGGATACGCAGTATTTT,CASSVLGGPRDTQYF
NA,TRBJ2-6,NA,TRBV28,TGTGCCAGCAGTCCACACAGGGCTGGGGCCAACGTCCTGACTTTC,CASSPHRAGANVLTF
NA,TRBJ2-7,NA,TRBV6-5,TGTGCCAGCTTTTACCGGGTTGAGGCCTACGAGCAGTACTTC,CASFYRVEAYEQYF
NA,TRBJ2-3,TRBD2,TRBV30,TGTGCCTGGAGTGATATTAGCCGCGGGACTAGAGCGCACCTCTCGCAGTATTTT,CAWSDISRGTRAHLSQYF
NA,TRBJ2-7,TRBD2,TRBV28,TGTGCCAGCAGGAGAGTAAAACCTCGATTACCCAGACTAGCGGGAGACTTTTTCTCCTACGAGCAGTACTTC,CASRRVKPRLPRLAGDFFSYEQYF
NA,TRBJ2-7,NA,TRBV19,TGTGCCACTAAAAGGTCCCTGGACACGGCCTACGAGCAGTACTTC,CATKRSLDTAYEQYF
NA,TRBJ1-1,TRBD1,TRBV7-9,TGTGCCAGCAGCTTATCAGGGGGCCACACTGAAGCTTTCTTT,CASSLSGGHTEAFF
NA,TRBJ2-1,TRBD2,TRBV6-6,TGTGCCAGCACCAGAAGCGGGGGCGCCTACAATGAGCAGTTCTTC,CASTRSGGAYNEQFF
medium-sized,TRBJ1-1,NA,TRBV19,TGTGCCAGTAGTATAGCTCCGCACAGGGAAGCTTTCTTT,CASSIAPHREAFF
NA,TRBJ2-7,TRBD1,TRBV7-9,TGTGCCAGCAGCTGGCCCCCAGGGACAGGCTCCTACGAGCAGTACTTC,CASSWPPGTGSYEQYF
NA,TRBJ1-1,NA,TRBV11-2,TGTGCCAGCAGCTTTTCGGGGAACACTGAAGCTTTCTTT,CASSFSGNTEAFF
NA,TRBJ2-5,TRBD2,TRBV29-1,TGCAGCGTTTATAGCGGGGGGGCGGAGACCCAGTACTTC,CSVYSGGAETQYF
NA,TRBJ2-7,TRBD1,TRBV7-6,TGTGCCAGCAGCTTAAGGACAGGGGTAGGCGAGCAGTACTTC,CASSLRTGVGEQYF
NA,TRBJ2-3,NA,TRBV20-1,TGCAGTGTTCCTTCCTCAGATACGCAGTATTTT,CSVPSSDTQYF
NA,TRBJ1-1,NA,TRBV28,TGTGCCAGCAGTCCCATCGGCGGAGACACTGAAGCTTTCTTT,CASSPIGGDTEAFF
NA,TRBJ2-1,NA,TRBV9,TGTGCCAGCAGCGAAACTAGTGGGAGAGGGAATGAGCAGTTCTTC,CASSETSGRGNEQFF
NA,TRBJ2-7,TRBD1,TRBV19,TGTGCCAGTAGTCCCGGACAGGGAAACGCCTACGAGCAGTACTTC,CASSPGQGNAYEQYF
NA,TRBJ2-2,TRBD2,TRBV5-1,TGCGCCAGCAGCTTGGTGCCTAGCGGATCCGGGGAGCTGTTTTTT,CASSLVPSGSGELFF
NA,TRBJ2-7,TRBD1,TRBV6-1,TGTGCCAGCAGTGCCGCAGGGGGCTCCTACGAGCAGTACTTC,CASSAAGGSYEQYF
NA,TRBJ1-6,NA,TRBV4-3,TGCGCCAGCAGCCCCGACAGCTCCTATAATTCACCCCTCCACTTT,CASSPDSSYNSPLHF
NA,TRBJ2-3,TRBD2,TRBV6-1,TGTGCCAGCAGTGAACTAGCGGGTAGCACAGATACGCAGTATTTT,CASSELAGSTDTQYF
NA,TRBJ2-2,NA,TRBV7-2,TGTGCCAGCAGACCCCAGGGGACCGGGGAGCTGTTTTTT,CASRPQGTGELFF